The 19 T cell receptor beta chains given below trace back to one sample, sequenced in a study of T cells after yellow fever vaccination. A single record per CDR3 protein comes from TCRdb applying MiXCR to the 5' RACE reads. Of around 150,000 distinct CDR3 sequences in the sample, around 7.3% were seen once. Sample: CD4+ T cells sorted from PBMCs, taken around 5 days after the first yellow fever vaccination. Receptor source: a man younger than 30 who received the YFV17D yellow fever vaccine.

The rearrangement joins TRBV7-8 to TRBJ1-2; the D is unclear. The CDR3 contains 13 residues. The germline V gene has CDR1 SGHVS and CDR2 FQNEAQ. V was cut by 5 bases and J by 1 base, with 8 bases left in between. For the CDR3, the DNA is TGTGCCAGCAGCGAAGGACGTAACTATGGCTACACCTTC. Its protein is CASSEGRNYGYTF.

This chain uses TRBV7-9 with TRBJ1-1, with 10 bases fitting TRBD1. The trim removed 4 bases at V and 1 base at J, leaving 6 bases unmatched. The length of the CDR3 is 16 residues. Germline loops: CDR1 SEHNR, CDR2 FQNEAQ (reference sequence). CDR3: CASSSGTGDPNTEAFF. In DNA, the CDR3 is TGTGCCAGCAGCTCAGGGACAGGGGATCCGAACACTGAAGCTTTCTTT.

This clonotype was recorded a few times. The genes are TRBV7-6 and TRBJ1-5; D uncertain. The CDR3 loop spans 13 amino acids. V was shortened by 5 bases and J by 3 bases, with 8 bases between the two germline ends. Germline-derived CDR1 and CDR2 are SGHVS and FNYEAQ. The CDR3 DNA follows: TGTGCCAGCAGCACCCGTAACAATCAGCCCCAGCATTTT. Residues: CASSTRNNQPQHF.

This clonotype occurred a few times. The CDR3: CASSFSQAGQPQHF. In DNA, the CDR3 is TGTGCCAGCAGCTTTTCACAGGCCGGTCAGCCCCAGCATTTT. The genes are TRBV7-2 and TRBJ1-5; D might be TRBD1 (5 bases). Trimming left V 3 bases short and J 6 bases short, with 12 bases between. Looked up from germline, CDR1 is SGHTA and CDR2 is FQGNSA. This CDR3 region has 14 residues. Full variable domain (rest looked up from reference TRBV7-2 and TRBJ1-5): GAGVSQSPSNKVTEKGKDVELRCDPISGHTALYWYRQSLGQGLEFLIYFQGNSAPDKSGLPSDRFSAERTGGSVSTLTIQRTQQEDSAVYLCASSFSQAGQPQHFGDGTRLSIL.

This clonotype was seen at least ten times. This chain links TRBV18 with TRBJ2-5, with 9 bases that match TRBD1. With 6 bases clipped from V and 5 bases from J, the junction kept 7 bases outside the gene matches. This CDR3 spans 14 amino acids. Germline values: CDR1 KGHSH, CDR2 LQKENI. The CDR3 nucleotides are TGTGCCAGCTCGGACATGGACAGGGGTGAGACCCAGTACTTC. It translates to CASSDMDRGETQYF.

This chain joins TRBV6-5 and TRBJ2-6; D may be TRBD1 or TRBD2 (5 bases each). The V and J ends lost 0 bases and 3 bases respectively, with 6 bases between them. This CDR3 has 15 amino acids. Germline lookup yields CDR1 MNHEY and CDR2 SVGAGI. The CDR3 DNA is TGTGCCAGCAGTTACTCGGGGGTTGGGGCCAACGTCCTGACTTTC. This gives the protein CASSYSGVGANVLTF.

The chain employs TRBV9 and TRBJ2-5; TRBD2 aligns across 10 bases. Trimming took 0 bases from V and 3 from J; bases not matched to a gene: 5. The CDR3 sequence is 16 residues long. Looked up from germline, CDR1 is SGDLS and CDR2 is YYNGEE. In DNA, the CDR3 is TGTGCCAGCAGCGTAGCGTCTAGCGGGGGAGAAGAGACCCAGTACTTC. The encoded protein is CASSVASSGGEETQYF.

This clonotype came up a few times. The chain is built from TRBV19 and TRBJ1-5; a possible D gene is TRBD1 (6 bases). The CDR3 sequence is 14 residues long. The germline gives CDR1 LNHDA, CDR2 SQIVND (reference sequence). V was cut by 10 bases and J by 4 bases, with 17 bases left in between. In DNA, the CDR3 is TGTGCCACGGGGCCTGGGGGGCGGAATCAGCCCCAGCATTTT. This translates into CATGPGGRNQPQHF.

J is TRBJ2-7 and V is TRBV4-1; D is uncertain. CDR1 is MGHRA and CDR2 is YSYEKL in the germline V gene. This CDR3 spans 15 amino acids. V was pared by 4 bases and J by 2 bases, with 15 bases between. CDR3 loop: CASSPGERRAYEQYF. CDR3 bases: TGCGCCAGCAGCCCAGGAGAGAGACGGGCCTACGAGCAGTACTTC.

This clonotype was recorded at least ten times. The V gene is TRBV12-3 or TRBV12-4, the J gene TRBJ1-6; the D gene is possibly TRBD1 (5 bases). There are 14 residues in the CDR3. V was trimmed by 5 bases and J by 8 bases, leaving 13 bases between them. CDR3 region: CASSPQGPYSPLHF. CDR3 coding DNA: TGTGCCAGCAGTCCCCAGGGTCCCTATTCACCCCTCCACTTT.

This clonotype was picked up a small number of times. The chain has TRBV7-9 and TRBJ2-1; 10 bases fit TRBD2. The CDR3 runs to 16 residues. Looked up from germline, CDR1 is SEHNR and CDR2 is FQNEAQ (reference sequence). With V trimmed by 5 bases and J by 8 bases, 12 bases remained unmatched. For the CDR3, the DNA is TGTGCCAGCAGCGTCCCGAGGAGCGGGGGGGCGGATGAGCAGTTCTTC. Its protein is CASSVPRSGGADEQFF.

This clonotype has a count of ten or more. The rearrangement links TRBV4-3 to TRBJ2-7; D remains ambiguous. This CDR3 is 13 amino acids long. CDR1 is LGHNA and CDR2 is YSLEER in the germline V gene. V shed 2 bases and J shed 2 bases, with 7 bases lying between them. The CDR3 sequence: CASSQLGTYEQYV. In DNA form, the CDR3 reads TGCGCCAGCAGCCAATTAGGGACCTACGAGCAGTACGTC.

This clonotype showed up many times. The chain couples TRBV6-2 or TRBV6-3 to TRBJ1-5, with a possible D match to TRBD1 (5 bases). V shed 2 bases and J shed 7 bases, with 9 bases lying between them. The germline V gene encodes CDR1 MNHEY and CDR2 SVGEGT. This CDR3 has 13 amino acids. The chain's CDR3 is CASSYEGKQPQHF. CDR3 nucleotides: TGTGCCAGCAGTTACGAGGGGAAACAGCCCCAGCATTTT.

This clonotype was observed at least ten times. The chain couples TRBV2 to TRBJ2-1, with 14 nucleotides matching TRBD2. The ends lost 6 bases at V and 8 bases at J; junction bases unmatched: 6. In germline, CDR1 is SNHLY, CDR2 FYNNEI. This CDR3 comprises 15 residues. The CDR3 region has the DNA TGTGCCAGCAGACCGACTAGCGGGGGGGCCCATGAGCAGTTCTTC. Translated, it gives CASRPTSGGAHEQFF.

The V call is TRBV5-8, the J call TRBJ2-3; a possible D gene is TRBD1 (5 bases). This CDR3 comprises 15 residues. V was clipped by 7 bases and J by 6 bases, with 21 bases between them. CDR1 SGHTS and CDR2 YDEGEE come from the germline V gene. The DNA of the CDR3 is TGTGCCAGCCTTCCAGGACATAGGTTTGGGGATACGCAGTATTTT. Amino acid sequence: CASLPGHRFGDTQYF.

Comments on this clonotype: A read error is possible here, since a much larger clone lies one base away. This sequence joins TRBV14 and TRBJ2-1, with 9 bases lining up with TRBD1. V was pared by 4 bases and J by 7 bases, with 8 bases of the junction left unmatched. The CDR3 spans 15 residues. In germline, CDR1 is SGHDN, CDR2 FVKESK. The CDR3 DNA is TGTGCCAGCAGCCCAGCGGGACAGGGCAGGAATGAGCAGTTCTTC. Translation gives CASSPAGQGRNEQFF.

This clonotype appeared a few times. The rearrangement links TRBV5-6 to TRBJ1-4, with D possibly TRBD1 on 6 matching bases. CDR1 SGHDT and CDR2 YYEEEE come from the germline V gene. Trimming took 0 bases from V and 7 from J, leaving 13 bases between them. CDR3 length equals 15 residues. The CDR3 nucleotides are TGTGCCAGCAGCTTGGTTCGGGCAGGGGCTGAAAAACTGTTTTTT. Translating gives CASSLVRAGAEKLFF.

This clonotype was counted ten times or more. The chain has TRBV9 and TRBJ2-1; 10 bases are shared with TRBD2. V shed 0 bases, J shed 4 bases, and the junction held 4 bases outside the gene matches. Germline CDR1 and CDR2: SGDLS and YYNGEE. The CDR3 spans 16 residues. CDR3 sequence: CASSVEPTSGYNEQFF. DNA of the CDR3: TGTGCCAGCAGCGTAGAACCGACTAGCGGGTACAATGAGCAGTTCTTC.

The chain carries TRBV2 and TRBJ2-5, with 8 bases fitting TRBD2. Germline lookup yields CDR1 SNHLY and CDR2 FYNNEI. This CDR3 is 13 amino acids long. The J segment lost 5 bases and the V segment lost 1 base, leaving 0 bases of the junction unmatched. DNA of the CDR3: TGTGCCAGCAGTGAAGAGCGGGGGGAGACCCAGTACTTC. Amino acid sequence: CASSEERGETQYF. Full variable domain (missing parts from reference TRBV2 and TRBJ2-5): EPEVTQTPSHQVTQMGQEVILRCVPISNHLYFYWYRQILGQKVEFLVSFYNNEISEKSEIFDDQFSVERPDGSNFTLKIRSTKLEDSAMYFCASSEERGETQYFGPGTRLLVL.